Included here is one TCR beta chain sequence, with context. The antigen remains undetermined. Trimming cost V 5 bases and J 3 bases, with 11 bases left between them. The CDR3 length is 14 residues. MiXCR, applied by TCRdb to the RT-PCR reads, yields one record per CDR3 protein. Here the sample spans 500,000 or so distinct CDR3 sequences, 15% to 20% being singletons. The data stem from a study of response to subunit inactivated influenza vaccine. Regarding the study as a whole: T cells newly recruited by each seasonal influenza vaccination are few, the authors suggested.

This chain connects TRBV12-3 or TRBV12-4 to TRBJ1-3, with D uncertain. The receptor's source is a man in his fifties or sixties who received an inactivated influenza vaccine. The sequencing used CD4+ T cells sorted from PBMCs, collected around 25 months after vaccination. CDR3 nucleotide sequence: TGTGCCAGCAGTGCCGCCCCGGTTGGAAACACCATATATTTT. It encodes CASSAAPVGNTIYF.